These 15 T cell receptor beta chains share one sample of origin, sequenced in a study of T-cell memory formation after mild COVID-19. TCRdb re-called the 5' RACE reads with MiXCR, one entry per CDR3 protein. The repertoire includes hundreds of thousands of distinct CDR3 sequences, about a fifth of them detected once, and around 13% sits in the top ten. The sequenced sample was PBMCs or a T cell subset sorted from them (not recorded which). Receptor source: an adult woman who had mild COVID-19 (a few samples of this study predate the infection). Cell type and time point are not known.

The J gene is TRBJ2-1, the V gene TRBV24-1, with TRBD1 matching over 9 bases. CDR1 is KGHDR, CDR2 SFDVKD, per germline. The CDR3 covers 14 residues. V lost 9 bases to trimming and J lost 6 bases; unmatched junction nucleotides: 8. CDR3 DNA: TGTGCCACCTCCGATTTGACAGGGGGCAATGAGCAGTTCTTC. Its protein product is CATSDLTGGNEQFF.

V is TRBV12-3 or TRBV12-4 and J is TRBJ2-1; 13 positions agree with TRBD2. V lost 8 bases to trimming and J lost 5 bases; unmatched junction nucleotides: 9. This CDR3 has 16 residues. The DNA for the CDR3 is TGTGCCAGCCTGATTAGGGGGACTAGCGGGGACAATGAGCAGTTCTTC. It encodes CASLIRGTSGDNEQFF.

The chain has TRBV20-1 and TRBJ1-4, with D perhaps TRBD1 (6 bases). V was cut by 3 bases and J by 7 bases, with 12 bases left in between. Germline V gene data show CDR1 as DFQATT and CDR2 as SNEGSKA (reference sequence). The CDR3 spans 13 residues. CDR3: CSASGGVSEKLFF. The CDR3 DNA follows: TGCAGTGCTAGCGGGGGCGTCAGTGAAAAACTGTTTTTT.

In this sample, this clonotype turned up many times. J is TRBJ1-1 and V is TRBV4-1; 9 positions agree with TRBD1. The length of the CDR3 is 14 residues. The V gene's germline CDR1 is MGHRA and CDR2 YSYEKL. After removal of 5 bases from V and 5 bases from J, the junction contained 6 bases not matched to a gene. The CDR3 DNA is TGCGCCAGCAGCTTGGGACAGGGTATAACTGAAGCTTTCTTT. Its protein is CASSLGQGITEAFF.

This clonotype showed up just a few times. This sequence joins TRBV9 and TRBJ2-7; D not resolved. Germline V gives CDR1 SGDLS, CDR2 YYNGEE. The V and J ends lost 0 bases and 5 bases respectively, with 15 bases between them. This CDR3 has 15 residues. CDR3 in amino acids: CASSVGSAKVHEQYF. The DNA of the CDR3 is TGTGCCAGCAGCGTAGGGTCTGCGAAGGTCCACGAGCAGTACTTC.

The chain couples TRBV7-9 to TRBJ1-5; 7 bases align to TRBD1. The V and J ends lost 3 bases and 6 bases, in that order; junction bases with no gene match: 5. Germline V gene sequence: CDR1 SEHNR, CDR2 FQNEAQ (reference sequence). The CDR3 contains 14 residues. The DNA for the CDR3 is TGTGCCAGCAGCTTCGAGGGGGCGGGTCAGCCCCAGCATTTT. It yields the protein CASSFEGAGQPQHF. Using reference TRBV7-9 and TRBJ1-5 for the parts outside the CDR3, the full variable domain is DTGVSQNPRHKITKRGQNVTFRCDPISEHNRLYWYRQTLGQGPEFLTYFQNEAQLEKSRLLSDRFSAERPKGSFSTLEIQRTEQGDSAMYLCASSFEGAGQPQHFGDGTRLSIL.

The rearrangement links TRBV11-2 to TRBJ2-3; D is uncertain. CDR1 is SGHAT and CDR2 is FQNNGV in the germline V gene. The CDR3 consists of 13 residues. The V end was cut by 1 base, the J end by 6 bases, with 8 bases between. For the CDR3, the DNA is TGTGCCAGCAGCTTAGTTTTAATTGATACGCAGTATTTT. Translation gives CASSLVLIDTQYF.

This clonotype was found a few times. CDR3 protein: CASSPRGLWGANVLTF. DNA of the CDR3: TGTGCCAGCAGTCCCAGGGGATTGTGGGGGGCCAACGTCCTGACTTTC. The V and J genes are TRBV12-3 or TRBV12-4 and TRBJ2-6; TRBD1 might be the D (6 bases). V lost 5 bases and J lost 4, with 15 bases in between. The CDR3 spans 16 residues.

The CDR3 is CASSSGQYSPLHF. CDR3 in DNA: TGTGCCAGCAGCTCGGGACAGTACTCACCCCTCCACTTT. This chain links TRBV7-6 with TRBJ1-6, with TRBD1 matching over 7 bases. The CDR3 covers 13 residues. Germline V lookup: CDR1 SGHVS, CDR2 FNYEAQ. Trimming at V came to 4 bases and at J to 10 bases, leaving 4 bases not matched to a gene.

This clonotype was found a few times. This chain links TRBV12-3 or TRBV12-4 with TRBJ2-3; TRBD2 matches 16 bases. The ends lost 4 bases at V and 6 bases at J; junction bases unmatched: 13. The CDR3 is 19 amino acids. This CDR3 reads CASSSYPGTSGGAPDTQYF. For the CDR3, the DNA is TGTGCCAGCAGTTCCTACCCGGGGACTAGCGGGGGGGCTCCCGATACGCAGTATTTT.

The chain has TRBV6-2 or TRBV6-3 and TRBJ2-5, with 14 bases lining up with TRBD2. The CDR3 runs 16 residues. Germline trimming cut 7 bases from V and 5 bases from J; bases unmatched to any gene: 9. CDR1 is MNHEY and CDR2 is SVGEGT in the germline V gene. The CDR3 coding sequence is TGTGCCAGCACCCGGGGGACTAGCGGGAGATCGGAGACCCAGTACTTC. This sequence encodes CASTRGTSGRSETQYF.

The rearrangement uses TRBV7-8 and TRBJ2-3, with a weak D call TRBD2 (5 bases). The CDR3 spans 15 residues. The germline V gene encodes CDR1 SGHVS and CDR2 FQNEAQ. The V end lost 0 bases, the J end lost 5 bases, and 12 bases lay between the germline ends. Here the CDR3 DNA reads TGTGCCAGCAGCTTAGCGGGGTCCGGGGTAGATACGCAGTATTTT. It translates to CASSLAGSGVDTQYF. Variable domain in full (rest from reference TRBV7-8 and TRBJ2-3): GAGVSQSPRYKVAKRGQDVALRCDPISGHVSLFWYQQALGQGPEFLTYFQNEAQLDKSGLPSDRFFAERPEGSVSTLKIQRTQQEDSAVYLCASSLAGSGVDTQYFGPGTRLTVL.

The V and J genes are TRBV20-1 and TRBJ1-5; no clear D. V was pared by 1 base and J by 3 bases, with 13 bases between. Germline V gives CDR1 DFQATT, CDR2 SNEGSKA (reference sequence). The CDR3 runs 15 residues. The DNA for the CDR3 is TGCAGTGCTAGAGTCTCTGGAGCCATCAATCAGCCCCAGCATTTT. Its translation: CSARVSGAINQPQHF.

The chain combines TRBV29-1 with TRBJ1-1; D call uncertain. Trimming pared 4 bases from V and 0 bases from J, leaving 9 bases between. This CDR3 is built from 13 residues. CDR1 is SQVTM and CDR2 is ANQGSEA in the germline V gene. In nucleotides, the CDR3 is TGCAGCGTTGTTGAAGGGATGAACACTGAAGCTTTCTTT. Translating gives CSVVEGMNTEAFF.

This clonotype was seen a few times. The chain recombines TRBV29-1 with TRBJ2-5, with D perhaps TRBD1 (5 bases). The germline V and J ends were trimmed by 0 bases and 4 bases, with 12 bases remaining between them. The CDR3 has 14 amino acids. Germline V CDR1 and CDR2: SQVTM, ANQGSEA. For the CDR3, the DNA is TGCAGCGTTGAAGATCAGGGTTCGGTAGAGACCCAGTACTTC. It translates to CSVEDQGSVETQYF.